The 22 T cell receptor beta chains below all came from one sample that was sequenced in a study of cytomegalovirus exposure and HLA in healthy donors. The data were produced by immunoSEQ multiplex PCR, yet TCRdb's version contains in-frame clones alone and is incomplete. The sample holds 90,000 to 130,000 clones, 88% seen once. The sequenced sample was PBMCs. Receptor source: a woman aged 30 to 39 in good health and CMV-seropositive.

The chain couples TRBV7-2 to TRBJ1-2; 7 bases line up with TRBD1. Losses at the gene ends were 2 bases for V and 7 bases for J; bases not matched to a gene: 10. This CDR3 has 15 residues. Germline V gives CDR1 SGHTA, CDR2 FQGNSA. DNA of the CDR3: TGTGCCAGCAGCTTAAGAGGAGAGGGGGCGGCTGGCTACACCTTC. Translating it yields CASSLRGEGAAGYTF.

In this sample, this clone turned up a few times. The genes are TRBV27 and TRBJ2-7; a possible D gene is TRBD2 (5 bases). The V end lost 6 bases, the J end lost 5 bases, and 20 bases lay between the germline ends. The germline V gene encodes CDR1 MNHEY and CDR2 SMNVEV (reference sequence). The CDR3 sequence is 15 residues long. Here the CDR3 reads CASSAPREGLNEQYF. The CDR3 DNA sequence: TGTGCCAGCAGCGCCCCACGTGAGGGATTGAACGAGCAGTACTTC.

This chain connects TRBV7-9 to TRBJ2-3; D may be TRBD2 (6 bases). The CDR3 is 18 amino acids. The V end lost 2 bases, the J end lost 0 bases, and 18 bases lay between the germline ends. CDR1 and CDR2 (germline): SEHNR, FQNEAQ (reference sequence). CDR3 bases: TGTGCCAGCAGCTTACCGACCCGGGGAGGATCAAGCACAGATACGCAGTATTTT. Its protein product is CASSLPTRGGSSTDTQYF.

This rearrangement joins TRBV4-3 to TRBJ1-5; TRBD1 is a possible D gene (5 bases). The ends were cut back, 0 bases at V and 7 bases at J, with 13 bases in the middle. CDR3 length: 15 amino acids. CDR1 is LGHNA, CDR2 YSLEER, per germline. The CDR3 here is CASSQDPLGEQPQHF. CDR3 in DNA: TGCGCCAGCAGCCAAGACCCCCTAGGGGAACAGCCCCAGCATTTT.

The V and J genes are TRBV21-1 and TRBJ1-3; the D call of TRBD1 is as the table states it, not checked on the DNA. TRBV21-1 is deemed a pseudogene. The CDR3 covers 13 residues. For the CDR3, the DNA is TGTGCCAGCAACCAAGGGGGCTTAGACACCATATATTTT. This translates into CASNQGGLDTIYF.

This rearrangement joins TRBV7-6 to TRBJ1-6, with no clear D. CDR3 size: 13 residues. The V gene lost 5 bases and the J gene lost 9 bases, with 11 bases spanning the gap. Per the germline V gene, CDR1 is SGHVS and CDR2 is FNYEAQ. DNA for the CDR3: TGTGCCAGCAGCGTTAGCGTGATTTCACCCCTCCACTTT. Translation: CASSVSVISPLHF.

This clone was recorded once. The chain uses TRBV7-6 and TRBJ2-6; D is perhaps TRBD1 (5 bases). From germline, CDR1 is SGHVS and CDR2 FNYEAQ. The V end was cut by 6 bases, the J end by 2 bases, with 26 bases between. This CDR3 is built from 20 residues. CDR3 DNA: TGTGCCAGCAGACCTTCTTCTTGGGGCGAATCGGTGACTGGGGCCAACGTCCTGACTTTC. Translating gives CASRPSSWGESVTGANVLTF.

This clone was detected once. This chain uses TRBV5-5 with TRBJ2-3; the D gene is possibly TRBD1 (6 bases). The CDR3 length is 14 residues. V lost 5 bases, J lost 0 bases, and 10 bases lay in between. Germline CDR1 SGHKS, CDR2 YYEKEE (reference sequence). The CDR3 DNA sequence: TGTGCCAGCAGGGACAGCATTAGCACAGATACGCAGTATTTT. It encodes CASRDSISTDTQYF.

The chain is built from TRBV5-4 and TRBJ2-5, with a possible D match to TRBD2 (6 bases). Germline V gene data show CDR1 as SGHNT and CDR2 as YYREEE (reference sequence). This CDR3 has 18 amino acids. Trimming took 0 bases from V and 2 from J, leaving 20 bases between them. This chain's CDR3 is CASSLGGEGWGGQETQYF. CDR3 DNA: TGTGCCAGCAGCTTGGGCGGCGAGGGTTGGGGAGGACAAGAGACCCAGTACTTC.

The chain employs TRBV11-1 and TRBJ2-7; D perhaps matches TRBD2 (5 bases). Germline V CDR1 and CDR2: SGHAT, FQDESV (reference sequence). V lost 5 bases to trimming and J lost 5 bases, with 10 bases between them. This CDR3 spans 12 amino acids. The CDR3 region has the DNA TGTGCCAGCAGCCCCACCGGGGACGAGCAGTACTTC. This sequence encodes CASSPTGDEQYF.

The rearrangement joins TRBV4-1 to TRBJ2-6, with unresolved D. The CDR3 has 14 amino acids. V lost 5 bases and J 2 bases, leaving 7 bases between the germline ends. CDR1 MGHRA and CDR2 YSYEKL come from the germline V gene. The CDR3 reads CASSLGPGANVLTF. The DNA of the CDR3 is TGCGCCAGCAGCTTGGGCCCTGGGGCCAACGTCCTGACTTTC.

This clone has just one count. The chain employs TRBV30 and TRBJ2-1, with 8 bases lining up with TRBD1. The V gene's germline CDR1 is GTSNPN and CDR2 SVGIG (reference sequence). This CDR3 is built from 13 residues. The V gene end was trimmed by 5 bases and the J gene end by 12 bases; junction bases not matched to a gene: 12. The CDR3 sequence is CAWGPGQVLGQFF. CDR3 DNA sequence: TGTGCCTGGGGCCCGGGACAGGTTCTTGGGCAGTTCTTC.

The CDR3 protein is CASGPWGTGYNEQFF. As DNA, the CDR3 is TGTGCCAGCGGGCCTTGGGGGACAGGGTACAATGAGCAGTTCTTC. This chain joins TRBV27 and TRBJ2-1; 9 positions match TRBD1. Germline loops: CDR1 MNHEY, CDR2 SMNVEV (reference sequence). The CDR3 loop spans 15 amino acids. V gave up 8 bases and J gave up 4 bases; unmatched junction bases: 9.

The rearrangement links TRBV7-9 to TRBJ2-7; D is possibly TRBD1 (7 bases). The CDR3 sequence is 12 residues long. Trimming took 11 bases from V and 6 from J, leaving 17 bases between them. CDR1 and CDR2 from the germline V gene are SEHNR and FQNEAQ (reference sequence). For the CDR3, the DNA is TGTGCCTCTTCAGCAGGGGGGTCCGAGCAGTACTTC. Its protein is CASSAGGSEQYF.

The chain employs TRBV6-5 and TRBJ2-1; D might be TRBD2 (5 bases). CDR3 length: 14 residues. Deletions cut 8 bases from V and 4 bases from J, with 15 bases between. Germline V gene sequence: CDR1 MNHEY, CDR2 SVGAGI. CDR3 amino acids: CASRNSGGYNEQFF. The CDR3, as DNA: TGTGCCAGCCGGAACAGTGGCGGGTACAATGAGCAGTTCTTC.

V usage is TRBV7-9 and J usage is TRBJ2-6; maybe TRBD1 (6 bases). Trimming removed 5 bases at V and 1 base at J, with 12 bases between. The CDR3 contains 16 residues. Germline-derived CDR1 and CDR2 are SEHNR and FQNEAQ (reference sequence). CDR3 region: CASSLLGGSGANVLTF. CDR3 coding DNA: TGTGCCAGCAGCCTTCTAGGGGGATCTGGGGCCAACGTCCTGACTTTC.

The V and J genes are TRBV4-1 and TRBJ1-6; D unresolved. With 1 base removed from V and 5 bases from J, the gap between germline ends came to 9 bases. CDR1 and CDR2 from the germline V gene are MGHRA and YSYEKL. The CDR3 has 15 residues. The CDR3 is CASSQVGQDNSPLHF. Here the CDR3 DNA reads TGCGCCAGCAGCCAAGTAGGTCAGGATAATTCACCCCTCCACTTT.

The rearrangement uses TRBV4-3 and TRBJ1-2; D not certain. Germline assignment: CDR1 LGHNA and CDR2 YSLEER. V shed 1 base and J shed 8 bases, with 17 bases lying between them. This CDR3 comprises 15 residues. The CDR3 nucleotides read TGCGCCAGCAGCCAAGTTTTCCCCCCCCCGGGAGGCTACACCTTC. Its protein product is CASSQVFPPPGGYTF.

The V and J genes are TRBV5-6 and TRBJ2-5; D gene unclear. CDR1 and CDR2 from the germline V gene are SGHDT and YYEEEE. The CDR3 has 14 residues. Trimming shortened V by 0 bases and J by 5 bases, and 11 bases separated the two germline ends. As DNA, the CDR3 is TGTGCCAGCAGCTTGGGGGCCAGCCCGGAGACCCAGTACTTC. This encodes CASSLGASPETQYF.

The chain uses TRBV11-2 and TRBJ2-7, with D maybe TRBD2 (6 bases). Germline-derived CDR1 and CDR2 are SGHAT and FQNNGV. Trimming cost V 1 base and J 2 bases, with 12 bases left between them. This CDR3 spans 15 amino acids. For the CDR3, the DNA is TGTGCCAGCAGCTTAGGTAGCGGAGCTGCCTACGAGCAGTACTTC. It encodes CASSLGSGAAYEQYF.

The V gene is TRBV19, the J gene TRBJ1-6; 7 bases line up with TRBD1. V was pared by 9 bases and J by 5 bases, with 7 bases of the junction left unmatched. The CDR3 has 14 amino acids. Per germline, CDR1 LNHDA and CDR2 SQIVND (reference sequence). CDR3 in DNA: TGTGCCAGCACAGGGGAACCGGATAATTCACCCCTCCACTTT. Its translation: CASTGEPDNSPLHF.

The rearrangement joins TRBV30 to TRBJ1-5; 9 bases align to TRBD1. The V gene end was trimmed by 1 base and the J gene end by 1 base; junction bases not matched to a gene: 8. The length of the CDR3 is 17 residues. Germline assignment: CDR1 GTSNPN and CDR2 SVGIG (reference sequence). CDR3 sequence (DNA): TGTGCCTGGAGTGCTGACAGGGGGAAGAGAAGCAATCAGCCCCAGCATTTT. The encoded protein is CAWSADRGKRSNQPQHF.